The source of this T cell receptor beta chain is a study of blood T cell repertoires in COVID-19. The method was immunoSEQ multiplex PCR; TCRdb's version includes in-frame clones alone and lacks a portion of them. The sample shows some 230,000 clones, about four fifths of them seen only once. The length of the CDR3 is 13 residues. Germline CDR1 SGHAT, CDR2 FQNNGV. V lost 4 bases to trimming and J lost 1 base, with 6 bases between them. The sample comprised peripheral blood. This chain connects TRBV11-2 to TRBJ2-3; D is possibly TRBD2 (5 bases). This clonotype was obtained from a woman aged 60-70 years with acute or convalescent COVID-19. CDR3 sequence reads: CASSSRGTDTQYF. The DNA for the CDR3 is TGTGCCAGCAGCTCGAGGGGCACAGATACGCAGTATTTT.